The rows below give T cell receptor beta chains drawn from one sample of a study of shared clonotypes between healthy human individuals. Only in-frame clones appear in the TCRdb table, and some are missing; sequencing was by immunoSEQ multiplex PCR. This table holds more than 400,000 clones, 96% found once. The sequencing sample was made of naive CD4+ T cells sorted from blood. Source of these receptors: a woman aged 30 to 39 in good health. CDR3s leave out the opening cysteine and the closing phenylalanine or tryptophan. The order of the fields is CDR3 length, J gene, V gene, CDR3 protein.

9	TRBJ2-3	TRBV2	ASSNTDTQY
12	TRBJ2-7	TRBV9	ASSVGPEGGEQY
16	TRBJ2-1	TRBV18	ASSPWASGTGSYNEQF
10	TRBJ2-7	TRBV2	ASSMTAYEQY
12	TRBJ1-4	TRBV5-5	ASSLGAFNEKLF
14	TRBJ1-2	TRBV27	ASSLNGVGEGYGYT
12	TRBJ2-7	TRBV29-1	SVEKGGKPYEQY
15	TRBJ2-2	TRBV5-1	ASSPTGELFRTGELF
13	TRBJ1-1	TRBV7-9	ASSWGVAMNTEAF
13	TRBJ1-2	TRBV23-1	ASSQSDRGDYGYT
14	TRBJ2-5	TRBV23-1	ASSQFDRVSKETQY
12	TRBJ1-1	TRBV21-1	ASSKPDRVTEAF
14	TRBJ2-6	TRBV28	ASSSFTSSGANVLT
15	TRBJ1-4	TRBV15	ATSREPRGITNEKLF